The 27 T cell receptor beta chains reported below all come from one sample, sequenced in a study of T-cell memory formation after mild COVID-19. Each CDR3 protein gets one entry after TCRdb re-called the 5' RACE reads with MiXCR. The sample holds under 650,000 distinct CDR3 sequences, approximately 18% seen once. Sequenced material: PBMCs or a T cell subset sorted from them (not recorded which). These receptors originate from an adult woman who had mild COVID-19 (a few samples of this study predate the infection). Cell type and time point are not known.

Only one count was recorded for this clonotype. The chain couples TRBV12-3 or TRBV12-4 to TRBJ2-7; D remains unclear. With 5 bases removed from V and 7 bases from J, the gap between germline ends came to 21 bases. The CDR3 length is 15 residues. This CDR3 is CASSGTGFGVGEQYF. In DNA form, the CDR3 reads TGTGCCAGCAGTGGAACGGGTTTTGGGGTGGGAGAGCAGTACTTC.

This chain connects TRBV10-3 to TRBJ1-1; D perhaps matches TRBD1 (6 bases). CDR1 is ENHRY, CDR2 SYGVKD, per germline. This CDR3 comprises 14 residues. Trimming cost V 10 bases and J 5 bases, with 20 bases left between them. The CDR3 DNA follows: TGTGCCACCCTAGGAACAGGGATAGGTACTGAAGCTTTCTTT. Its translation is CATLGTGIGTEAFF.

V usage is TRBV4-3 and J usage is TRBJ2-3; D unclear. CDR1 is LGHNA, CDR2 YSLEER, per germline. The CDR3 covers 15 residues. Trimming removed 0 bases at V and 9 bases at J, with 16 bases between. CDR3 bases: TGCGCCAGCAGCCAAGATAGAAACTTGGTGGAAACGCAGTATTTT. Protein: CASSQDRNLVETQYF.

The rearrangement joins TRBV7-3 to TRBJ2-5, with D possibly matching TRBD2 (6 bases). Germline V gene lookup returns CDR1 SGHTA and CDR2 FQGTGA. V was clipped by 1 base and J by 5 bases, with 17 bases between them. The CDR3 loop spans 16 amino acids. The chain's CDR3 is CASSLRAGPAPETQYF. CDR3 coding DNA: TGTGCCAGCAGCTTAAGGGCGGGACCCGCCCCGGAGACCCAGTACTTC.

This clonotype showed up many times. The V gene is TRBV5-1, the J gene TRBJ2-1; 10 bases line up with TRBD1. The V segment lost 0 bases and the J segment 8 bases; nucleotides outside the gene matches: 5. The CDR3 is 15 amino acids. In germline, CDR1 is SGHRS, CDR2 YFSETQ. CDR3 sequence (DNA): TGCGCCAGCAGCTTGGTGGGACAGGGGTTCTATGAGCAGTTCTTC. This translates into CASSLVGQGFYEQFF.

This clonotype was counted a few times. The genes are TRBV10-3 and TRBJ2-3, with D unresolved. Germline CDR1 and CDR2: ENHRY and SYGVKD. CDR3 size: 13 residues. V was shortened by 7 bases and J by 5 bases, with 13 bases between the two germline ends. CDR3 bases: TGTGCCATCACTGATATGGGGAAAGATACGCAGTATTTT. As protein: CAITDMGKDTQYF.

The CDR3 nucleotides read TGCAGTGCTAGTGGCGGGACAGCATACACCGGGGAGCTGTTTTTT. Protein: CSASGGTAYTGELFF. The chain joins TRBV20-1 to TRBJ2-2; the D gene is possibly TRBD1 (7 bases). Germline V gene lookup returns CDR1 DFQATT and CDR2 SNEGSKA (reference sequence). This CDR3 spans 15 amino acids. Trimming removed 3 bases from V and 3 bases from J, with 14 bases in between.

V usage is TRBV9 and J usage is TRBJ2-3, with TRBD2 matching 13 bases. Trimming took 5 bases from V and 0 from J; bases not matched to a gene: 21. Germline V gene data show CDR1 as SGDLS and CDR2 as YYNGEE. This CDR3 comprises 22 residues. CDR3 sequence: CASRQWTSGSYGSCCSTDTQYF. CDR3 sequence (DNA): TGTGCCAGCAGACAGTGGACTAGCGGGAGCTATGGGTCCTGCTGTAGCACAGATACGCAGTATTTT.

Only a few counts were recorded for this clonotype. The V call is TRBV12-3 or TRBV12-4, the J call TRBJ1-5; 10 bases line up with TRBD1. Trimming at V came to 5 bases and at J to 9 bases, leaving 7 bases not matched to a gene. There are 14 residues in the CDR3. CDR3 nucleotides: TGTGCCAGCAGTCCCGGGACAGGGGATGGGCCCCAGCATTTT. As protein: CASSPGTGDGPQHF.

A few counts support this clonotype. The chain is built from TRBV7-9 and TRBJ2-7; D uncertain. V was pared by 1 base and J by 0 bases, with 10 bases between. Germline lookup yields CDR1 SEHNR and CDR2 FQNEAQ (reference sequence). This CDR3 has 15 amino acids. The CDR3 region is CASSLGPHSSYEQYF. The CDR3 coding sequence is TGTGCCAGCAGCTTAGGTCCCCACAGCTCCTACGAGCAGTACTTC.

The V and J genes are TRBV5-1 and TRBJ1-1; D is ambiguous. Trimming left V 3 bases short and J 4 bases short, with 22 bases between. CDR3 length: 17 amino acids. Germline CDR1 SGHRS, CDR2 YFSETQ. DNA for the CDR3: TGCGCCAGCAGCTCCCTAGATTTCGAGGGTAGGGTCACTGAAGCTTTCTTT. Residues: CASSSLDFEGRVTEAFF.

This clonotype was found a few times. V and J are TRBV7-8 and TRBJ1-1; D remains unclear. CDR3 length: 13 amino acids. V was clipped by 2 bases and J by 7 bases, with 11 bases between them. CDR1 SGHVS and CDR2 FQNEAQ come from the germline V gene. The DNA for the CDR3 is TGTGCCAGCAGCTTACCGATGGGCCATGAAGCTTTCTTT. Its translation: CASSLPMGHEAFF.

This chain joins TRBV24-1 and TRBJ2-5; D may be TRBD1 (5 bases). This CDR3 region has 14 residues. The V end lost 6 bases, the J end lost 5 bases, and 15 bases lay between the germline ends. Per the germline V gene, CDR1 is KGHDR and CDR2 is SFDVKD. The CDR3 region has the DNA TGTGCCACCAGTTCAGGGTCCGTATCGGAGACCCAGTACTTC. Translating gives CATSSGSVSETQYF.

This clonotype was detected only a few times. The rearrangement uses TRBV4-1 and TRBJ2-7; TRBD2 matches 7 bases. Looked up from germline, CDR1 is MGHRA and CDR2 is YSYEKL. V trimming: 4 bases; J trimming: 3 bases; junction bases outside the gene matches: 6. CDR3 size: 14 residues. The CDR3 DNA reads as TGCGCCAGCAGCCCGACTAGCATTAGCTACGAGCAGTACTTC. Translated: CASSPTSISYEQYF.

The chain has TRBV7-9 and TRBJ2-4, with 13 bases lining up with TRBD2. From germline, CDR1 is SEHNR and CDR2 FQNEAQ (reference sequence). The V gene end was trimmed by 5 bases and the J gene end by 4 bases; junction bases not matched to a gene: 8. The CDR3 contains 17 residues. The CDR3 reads CASSAGTSGIGKNIQYF. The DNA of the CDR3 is TGTGCCAGCAGCGCCGGGACTAGCGGGATAGGAAAAAACATTCAGTACTTC.

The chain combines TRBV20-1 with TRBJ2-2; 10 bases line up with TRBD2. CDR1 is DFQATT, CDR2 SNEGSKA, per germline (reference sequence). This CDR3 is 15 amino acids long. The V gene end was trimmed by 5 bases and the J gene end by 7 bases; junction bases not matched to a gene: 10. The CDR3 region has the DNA TGCAGTGCTGAGCTAGCGGGAGCTGGGGTCGGGGAGCTGTTTTTT. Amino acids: CSAELAGAGVGELFF.

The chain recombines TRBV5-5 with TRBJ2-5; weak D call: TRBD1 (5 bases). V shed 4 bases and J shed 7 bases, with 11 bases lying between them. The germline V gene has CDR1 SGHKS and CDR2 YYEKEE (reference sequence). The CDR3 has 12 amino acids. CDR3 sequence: CASSQDMRTQYF. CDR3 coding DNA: TGTGCCAGCAGCCAGGACATGCGGACCCAGTACTTC.

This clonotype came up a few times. In DNA, the CDR3 is TGTGCCATCAGTGAATCAGAGACAGGGGGGAATGAGCAGTTCTTC. This translates into CAISESETGGNEQFF. The chain recombines TRBV10-3 with TRBJ2-1; 9 bases are a match to TRBD1. The ends lost 3 bases at V and 7 bases at J; junction bases unmatched: 7. The V gene's germline CDR1 is ENHRY and CDR2 SYGVKD. The length of the CDR3 is 15 residues.

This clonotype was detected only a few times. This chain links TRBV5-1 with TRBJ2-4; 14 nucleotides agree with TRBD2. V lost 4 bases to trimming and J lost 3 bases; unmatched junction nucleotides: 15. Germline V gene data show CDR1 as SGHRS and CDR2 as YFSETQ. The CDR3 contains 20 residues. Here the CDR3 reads CASSRLATSGGADGKNIQYF. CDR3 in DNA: TGCGCCAGCAGCCGATTAGCGACTAGCGGGGGGGCCGACGGCAAAAACATTCAGTACTTC.

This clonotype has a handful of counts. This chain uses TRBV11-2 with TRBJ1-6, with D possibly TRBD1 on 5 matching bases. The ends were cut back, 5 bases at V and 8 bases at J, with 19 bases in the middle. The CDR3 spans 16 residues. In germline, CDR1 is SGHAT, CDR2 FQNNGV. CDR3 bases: TGTGCCAGCAGCCCTCAGGCGAACGCAGGGTATTCACCCCTCCACTTT. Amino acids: CASSPQANAGYSPLHF.

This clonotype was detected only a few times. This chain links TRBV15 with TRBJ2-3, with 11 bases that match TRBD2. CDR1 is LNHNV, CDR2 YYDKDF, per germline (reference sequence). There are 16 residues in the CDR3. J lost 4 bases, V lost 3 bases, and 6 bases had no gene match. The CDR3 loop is CATSSHIAGGADTQYF. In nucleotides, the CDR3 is TGTGCCACCAGCAGCCACATAGCGGGAGGGGCAGATACGCAGTATTTT.

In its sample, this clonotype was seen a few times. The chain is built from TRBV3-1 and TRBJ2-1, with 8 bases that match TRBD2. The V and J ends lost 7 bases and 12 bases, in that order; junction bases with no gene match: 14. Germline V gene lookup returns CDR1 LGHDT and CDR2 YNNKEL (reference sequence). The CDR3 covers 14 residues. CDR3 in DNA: TGTGCCAGCACACCGGGACTAGAGACCTTCAGGCAGTTCTTC. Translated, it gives CASTPGLETFRQFF.

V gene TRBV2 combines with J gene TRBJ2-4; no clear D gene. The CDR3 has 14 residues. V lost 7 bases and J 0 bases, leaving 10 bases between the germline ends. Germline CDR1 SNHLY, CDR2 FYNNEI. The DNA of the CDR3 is TGTGCCAGCAAGTCCGGCGTAGCCAAAAACATTCAGTACTTC. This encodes CASKSGVAKNIQYF.

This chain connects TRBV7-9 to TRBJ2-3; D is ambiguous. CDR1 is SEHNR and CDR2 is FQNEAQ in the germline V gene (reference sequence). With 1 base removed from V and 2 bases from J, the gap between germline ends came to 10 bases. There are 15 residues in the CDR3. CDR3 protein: CASSLGRRDTDTQYF. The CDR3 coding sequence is TGTGCCAGCAGCTTAGGAAGGAGAGACACAGATACGCAGTATTTT.

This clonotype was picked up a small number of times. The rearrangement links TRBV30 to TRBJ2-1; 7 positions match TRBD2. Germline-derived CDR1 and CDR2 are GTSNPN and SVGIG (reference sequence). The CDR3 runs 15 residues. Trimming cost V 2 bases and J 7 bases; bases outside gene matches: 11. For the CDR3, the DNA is TGTGCCTGGAGTCACGGGAGGTACGTCGGGAATGAGCAGTTCTTC. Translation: CAWSHGRYVGNEQFF.

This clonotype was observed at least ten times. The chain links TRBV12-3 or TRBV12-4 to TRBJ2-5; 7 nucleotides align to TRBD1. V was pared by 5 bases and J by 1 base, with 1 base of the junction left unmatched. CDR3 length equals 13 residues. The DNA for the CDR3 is TGTGCCAGCAGTCACAGGGGCCAAGAGACCCAGTACTTC. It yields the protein CASSHRGQETQYF.

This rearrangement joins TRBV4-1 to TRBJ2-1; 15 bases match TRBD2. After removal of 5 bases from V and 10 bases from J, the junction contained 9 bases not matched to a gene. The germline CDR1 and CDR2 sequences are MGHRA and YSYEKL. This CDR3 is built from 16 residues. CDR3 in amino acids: CASSARTSGGDREQFF. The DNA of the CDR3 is TGCGCCAGCAGCGCCCGGACTAGCGGGGGGGATCGAGAGCAGTTCTTC.